These 15 T cell receptor beta chains originate from one sample sequenced in a study of T cell repertoires in cytomegalovirus infection. TCRdb redid the calling of the reads with MiXCR, one entry per CDR3 protein. This table holds more than 150,000 distinct CDR3 sequences, approximately 19% found once. Sequences were obtained from PBMCs. The receptors come from a human donor in good health (CMV status not recorded). Some clones in this sample may be carry-over from other donors' samples.

V gene TRBV5-1 combines with J gene TRBJ1-5, with 7 bases lining up with TRBD1. This CDR3 comprises 15 residues. CDR1 and CDR2 from the germline V gene are SGHRS and YFSETQ. V shed 2 bases, J shed 5 bases, and the junction held 7 bases outside the gene matches. The CDR3 nucleotides read TGCGCCAGCAGCTTAGAGGGGGACAGTTATCAGCCCCAGCATTTT. It encodes CASSLEGDSYQPQHF.

This clonotype was counted between two and nine times. The chain has TRBV4-1 and TRBJ2-3; D gene ambiguous. This CDR3 region has 13 residues. Germline CDR1 is MGHRA and CDR2 is YSYEKL. V was clipped by 1 base and J by 6 bases, with 8 bases between them. In nucleotides, the CDR3 is TGCGCCAGCAGCCAAGGTCTAGGGGATACGCAGTATTTT. Amino acids: CASSQGLGDTQYF.

This clonotype was recorded many times. The chain employs TRBV28 and TRBJ2-3; D remains ambiguous. The CDR3 extends over 13 amino acids. Looked up from germline, CDR1 is MDHEN and CDR2 is SYDVKM. The ends were cut back, 2 bases at V and 2 bases at J, with 5 bases in the middle. The CDR3 protein is CASSLTNTDTQYF. CDR3 DNA sequence: TGTGCCAGCAGTTTAACTAACACAGATACGCAGTATTTT. Based on the CDR3 plus reference TRBV28 and TRBJ2-3, the full variable domain is DVKVTQSSRYLVKRTGEKVFLECVQDMDHENMFWYRQDPGLGLRLIYFSYDVKMKEKGDIPEGYSVSREKKERFSLILESASTNQTSMYLCASSLTNTDTQYFGPGTRLTVL.

This clonotype was observed at least ten times. This chain connects TRBV7-2 to TRBJ2-6, with D perhaps matching TRBD2 (7 bases). CDR1 and CDR2 (germline): SGHTA, FQGNSA. This CDR3 has 16 residues. Deletions cut 1 base from V and 6 bases from J, with 13 bases between. CDR3 coding DNA: TGTGCCAGCAGCTTAGACGGGGGGCGCCCGGCCAACGTCCTGACTTTC. Protein sequence: CASSLDGGRPANVLTF.

This clonotype came up many times. The V gene is TRBV7-2, the J gene TRBJ2-7; D assignment may be TRBD1 or TRBD2 (5 bases each). The V end lost 0 bases, the J end lost 6 bases, and 15 bases lay between the germline ends. Per germline, CDR1 SGHTA and CDR2 FQGNSA. This CDR3 is built from 15 residues. The CDR3 loop reads CASSLARVGVGEQYF. Here the CDR3 DNA reads TGTGCCAGCAGCTTAGCCAGGGTGGGAGTGGGCGAGCAGTACTTC.

In this sample, this clonotype turned up a few times. The chain uses TRBV5-1 and TRBJ1-4; unclear D gene. The CDR3 totals 14 residues. Trimming left V 5 bases short and J 0 bases short, with 8 bases between. The V gene's germline CDR1 is SGHRS and CDR2 YFSETQ. The CDR3 nucleotides read TGCGCCAGCAGAGGAGGACCAACTAATGAAAAACTGTTTTTT. This sequence encodes CASRGGPTNEKLFF. The full variable domain, in which reference TRBV5-1 and TRBJ1-4 provide the parts outside the CDR3, is KAGVTQTPRYLIKTRGQQVTLSCSPISGHRSVSWYQQTPGQGLQFLFEYFSETQRNKGNFPGRFSGRQFSNSRSEMNVSTLELGDSALYLCASRGGPTNEKLFFGSGTQLSVL.

V gene TRBV5-5 combines with J gene TRBJ1-2, with D possibly TRBD1 on 5 matching bases. Germline CDR1 and CDR2: SGHKS and YYEKEE (reference sequence). V was pared by 0 bases and J by 8 bases, with 11 bases between. The length of the CDR3 is 13 residues. CDR3 sequence (DNA): TGTGCCAGCAGCTTGGAGACAGTTCACGGCTACACCTTC. Translated: CASSLETVHGYTF. The whole variable domain, filled in from reference TRBV5-5 and TRBJ1-2, reads DAGVTQSPTHLIKTRGQQVTLRCSPISGHKSVSWYQQVLGQGPQFIFQYYEKEERGRGNFPDRFSARQFPNYSSELNVNALLLGDSALYLCASSLETVHGYTFGSGTRLTVV.

The rearrangement links TRBV19 to TRBJ2-1, with a tentative D call TRBD2 (6 bases). The CDR3 runs to 16 residues. The V end was cut by 3 bases, the J end by 9 bases, with 21 bases between. Germline assignment: CDR1 LNHDA and CDR2 SQIVND (reference sequence). The CDR3 coding sequence is TGTGCCAGTAGTATCGATGGCGGGATTATCGTTAGTGAGCAGTTCTTC. Its protein is CASSIDGGIIVSEQFF.

This clonotype has ten or more counts. The genes are TRBV7-2 and TRBJ1-2; D gene unclear. The CDR3 loop spans 15 amino acids. CDR1 is SGHTA, CDR2 FQGNSA, per germline. Trimming cost V 1 base and J 4 bases, with 13 bases left between them. CDR3 residues: CASSLESRQPYGYTF. For the CDR3, the DNA is TGTGCCAGCAGCTTAGAAAGCCGACAACCCTATGGCTACACCTTC.

The table lists this clonotype with many counts. This chain links TRBV7-8 with TRBJ1-2; a possible D gene is TRBD1 (6 bases). This CDR3 is 15 amino acids long. CDR1 and CDR2 from the germline V gene are SGHVS and FQNEAQ. V lost 5 bases and J 1 base, leaving 14 bases between the germline ends. The DNA for the CDR3 is TGTGCCAGCAGCCTTGACAGGTTCTTTAACTATGGCTACACCTTC. Amino acid sequence: CASSLDRFFNYGYTF.

This clonotype was picked up many times. The chain couples TRBV19 to TRBJ2-5, with 9 bases identical to TRBD1. Unmatched junction bases numbered 8, after V lost 5 bases and J lost 7 bases. This CDR3 comprises 14 residues. CDR1 is LNHDA and CDR2 is SQIVND in the germline V gene (reference sequence). DNA for the CDR3: TGTGCCAGTAGTCCTGGGACAGGGACGGGGACCCAGTACTTC. Translation: CASSPGTGTGTQYF. The full variable domain, completed using reference TRBV19 and TRBJ2-5, is DGGITQSPKYLFRKEGQNVTLSCEQNLNHDAMYWYRQDPGQGLRLIYYSQIVNDFQKGDIAEGYSVSREKKESFPLTVTSAQKNPTAFYLCASSPGTGTGTQYFGPGTRLLVL.

This clonotype was seen at least ten times. The chain combines TRBV7-2 with TRBJ2-7; TRBD1 matches at 8 bases. The CDR3 runs to 16 residues. Germline V gene sequence: CDR1 SGHTA, CDR2 FQGNSA. The V gene end was trimmed by 2 bases and the J gene end by 7 bases; junction bases not matched to a gene: 13. The CDR3 DNA is TGTGCCAGCAGCTTACAAACAGGGGGACTTGGGGGAGAGCAGTACTTC. Its protein is CASSLQTGGLGGEQYF.

The sample holds a few counts of this clonotype. The chain has TRBV20-1 and TRBJ2-5; D possibly matches TRBD1 or TRBD2 (5 bases each). The CDR3 is 14 residues long. V was pared by 3 bases and J by 4 bases, with 15 bases between. Germline CDR1 DFQATT, CDR2 SNEGSKA (reference sequence). CDR3 coding DNA: TGCAGTGCTAGCCCCTCGGGACGCGGAGAGACCCAGTACTTC. Its translation is CSASPSGRGETQYF.

This clonotype was counted a few times. The V and J genes are TRBV20-1 and TRBJ2-5; D unclear. Germline V gene sequence: CDR1 DFQATT, CDR2 SNEGSKA (reference sequence). Trimming stripped 6 bases from V and 5 bases from J, with 13 bases between. The CDR3 totals 12 residues. The CDR3, as DNA: TGCAGTGCCAGGCCCCAGGCCGAGACCCAGTACTTC. Protein sequence: CSARPQAETQYF.

This clonotype was seen a handful of times. This rearrangement joins TRBV11-2 to TRBJ1-4; no firm D call. The CDR3 spans 14 residues. CDR1 is SGHAT and CDR2 is FQNNGV in the germline V gene. Deletions cut 8 bases from V and 4 bases from J, with 14 bases between. CDR3 nucleotides: TGTGCCAGCGCTGGCCCCTCTGGTAATGAAAAACTGTTTTTT. This sequence encodes CASAGPSGNEKLFF.